This entry lists 3 T cell receptor beta chains sequenced from one sample in a study of T-cell memory formation after mild COVID-19. Each CDR3 protein gets one entry after TCRdb re-called the 5' RACE reads with MiXCR. Here the sample spans roughly 370,000 distinct CDR3 sequences, approximately 16% being singletons. Material: PBMCs or a T cell subset sorted from them (not recorded which). These receptors were collected from a man between 18 and 29 years old who had mild COVID-19 (a few samples of this study predate the infection). Cell type and time point are not known.

This clonotype was observed at least ten times. The V call is TRBV23-1, the J call TRBJ2-7; a weak D match, TRBD2 (5 bases). TRBV23-1 is an ORF, with its function uncertain. Trimming took 3 bases from V and 4 from J, leaving 16 bases between them. The length of the CDR3 is 15 residues. The CDR3 DNA follows: TGCGCCAGCAGTCACCCACGTCGCTCGGGGTACGAGCAGTACGTC. It codes for CASSHPRRSGYEQYV.

A few counts support this clonotype. The V call is TRBV6-2 or TRBV6-3, the J call TRBJ2-2; D perhaps matches TRBD1 (6 bases). Germline loops: CDR1 MNHEY, CDR2 SVGEGT. This CDR3 has 15 residues. Trimming cost V 6 bases and J 0 bases, with 11 bases left between them. CDR3 nucleotide sequence: TGTGCCAGCAGGACAGGATCCGCGAACACCGGGGAGCTGTTTTTT. Translated: CASRTGSANTGELFF.

In its sample, this clonotype was seen a few times. The chain employs TRBV28 and TRBJ2-2; perhaps TRBD1 as D (5 bases). Per germline, CDR1 MDHEN and CDR2 SYDVKM. The V and J ends lost 6 bases and 4 bases respectively, with 15 bases between them. This CDR3 comprises 15 residues. The CDR3, as DNA: TGTGCCAGCAGACTTGGGTGGGGCGGCACCGGGGAGCTGTTTTTT. This sequence encodes CASRLGWGGTGELFF. The full variable domain, rest sourced from reference TRBV28 and TRBJ2-2, is DVKVTQSSRYLVKRTGEKVFLECVQDMDHENMFWYRQDPGLGLRLIYFSYDVKMKEKGDIPEGYSVSREKKERFSLILESASTNQTSMYLCASRLGWGGTGELFFGEGSRLTVL.